The 8 T cell receptor beta chains below come from one sample, sequenced in a study of OX40 agonist ivuxolimab in advanced cancers. The table came from immunoSEQ multiplex PCR; TCRdb's copy has only in-frame clones and leaves some out. There are roughly 39,000 clones in the sample; about nine tenths occur only once, and about 6.3% lies in the top ten. Sequences were derived from CD4+ or CD8+ T cells sorted from blood, sampled in a trial of the OX40 agonist ivuxolimab. Receptors were obtained from an adult with an advanced solid tumor such as melanoma, head and neck, liver or kidney cancer.

Regarding this clone: Compared with germline, one end of the junction differs, possibly owing to a read error. The chain recombines TRBV7-7 with TRBJ2-5; D tentatively reads TRBD1 or TRBD2 (6 bases each). This CDR3 region has 15 residues. From germline, CDR1 is SSHAT and CDR2 FNYEAQ (reference sequence). CDR3 loop: CASSLGGTVVETQYF. CDR3 DNA: TGTGCTAGCAGCTTAGGGGGGACGGTTGTCGAGACCCAGTACTTC. The complete variable domain, with remaining parts taken from reference TRBV7-7 and TRBJ2-5, reads GAGVSQSPRYKVTKRGQDVTLRCDPISSHATLYWYQQALGQGPEFLTYFNYEAQPDKSGLPSDRFSAERPEGSISTLTIQRTEQRDSAMYRCASSLGGTVVETQYFGPGTRLLVL.

The sample holds one count of this clone. The J gene is TRBJ1-1, the V gene TRBV6-1, with D perhaps matching TRBD1 (6 bases). The CDR3 is made up of 15 amino acids. Germline lookup yields CDR1 MNHNS and CDR2 SASEGT. V was shortened by 0 bases and J by 4 bases, with 12 bases between the two germline ends. This chain's CDR3 is CASSEARGGATEAFF. The CDR3 nucleotides read TGTGCCAGCAGTGAAGCGCGGGGGGGGGCCACTGAAGCTTTCTTT.

J is TRBJ1-1 and V is TRBV28, with a tentative D call TRBD1 (5 bases). V lost 1 base and J lost 8, with 17 bases in between. This CDR3 region has 15 residues. The germline V gene encodes CDR1 MDHEN and CDR2 SYDVKM. The CDR3, as DNA: TGTGCCAGCAGTTTATCGGGGGTTGGTCGGTCGGAAGCTTTCTTT. As protein: CASSLSGVGRSEAFF.

This clone came up once. The rearrangement joins TRBV7-2 to TRBJ1-2; 7 nucleotides align to TRBD1. V shed 0 bases and J 3 bases; nucleotides not matched to a gene: 4. CDR3 length equals 15 residues. CDR1 and CDR2 (germline): SGHTA, FQGNSA. The CDR3 nucleotides are TGTGCCAGCAGCTTAGCAGAGGGGGCGGACTATGGCTACACCTTC. Translation gives CASSLAEGADYGYTF.

The genes are TRBV7-8 and TRBJ1-6, with 11 bases identical to TRBD1. Germline V CDR1 and CDR2: SGHVS, FQNEAQ. The CDR3 is made up of 14 amino acids. V trimming: 1 base; J trimming: 10 bases; junction bases outside the gene matches: 0. In nucleotides, the CDR3 is TGTGCCAGCAGCTTAGGGACAGGGGGCTCACCCCTCCACTTT. It encodes CASSLGTGGSPLHF.

This sequence joins TRBV6-5 and TRBJ2-1; no reliable D call. Germline lookup yields CDR1 MNHEY and CDR2 SVGAGI. The V end was cut by 0 bases, the J end by 9 bases, with 15 bases between. This CDR3 region has 15 residues. CDR3 loop: CASSYSSVVSVEQFF. CDR3 in DNA: TGTGCCAGCAGTTACTCGTCGGTAGTTAGTGTTGAGCAGTTCTTC.

The genes are TRBV29-1 and TRBJ2-7; 11 positions match TRBD1. The V segment lost 3 bases and the J segment 5 bases; nucleotides outside the gene matches: 3. Looked up from germline, CDR1 is SQVTM and CDR2 is ANQGSEA. CDR3 size: 13 residues. The CDR3 DNA is TGCAGCGTTGAGGACAGGGGGCGCCACGAGCAGTACTTC. Translated: CSVEDRGRHEQYF.

V is TRBV2 and J is TRBJ2-3; D is unresolved. The CDR3 totals 12 residues. The V end lost 4 bases, the J end lost 2 bases, and 4 bases lay between the germline ends. Per germline, CDR1 SNHLY and CDR2 FYNNEI. The CDR3 sequence: CASSALTDTQYF. The CDR3 DNA sequence: TGTGCCAGCAGTGCACTCACAGATACGCAGTATTTT. Drawing the rest from reference TRBV2 and TRBJ2-3, the complete variable domain is EPEVTQTPSHQVTQMGQEVILRCVPISNHLYFYWYRQILGQKVEFLVSFYNNEISEKSEIFDDQFSVERPDGSNFTLKIRSTKLEDSAMYFCASSALTDTQYFGPGTRLTVL.